This TCR beta chain was sequenced for a study of T cells and copy number aberrations in small-cell lung cancer listed by TCRdb under 2021. General notes on the study: To relate T cell metrics to mutations and copy number aberrations, the same tumor regions underwent both TCR repertoire sequencing and whole-exome sequencing. Tumor TCR data were available for 17 patients, and TCR data from both tumor and normal tissue were available for about 13 patients. The research as a whole found: The study was limited by a small sample size because surgical resection is uncommon in small-cell lung cancer, and the findings require validation. Compared with adjacent lung tissue, tumors showed lower T-cell density, richness and clonality, although the density difference was not significant. Every specimen was formalin-fixed paraffin-embedded tissue, a material known to introduce sequencing artifacts.

The donors were limited-stage small-cell lung cancer patients whose surgical resection took place in Hangzhou, China, between the late 2000s and the early 2020s. Every donor underwent upfront surgery with no preoperative chemotherapy or radiotherapy, and no donor received immunotherapy either before or after surgery. In the sequenced cohort of around 19 patients, every patient was either a smoker or a heavy second-hand smoker. Adjacent normal lung was collected at least 2 cm from the tumor margin and was morphologically confirmed by two pathologists to be free of malignant cells. To characterize heterogeneity of the T cell repertoire, the study applied multi-region TCR-beta sequencing to resected limited-stage small-cell lung cancers and to tumor-adjacent lung tissue. Genomic DNA was extracted from FFPE tissue using the AllPrep DNA/RNA FFPE Kit (Qiagen). The germline V gene yields SNHLY for CDR1 and FYNNEI for CDR2. CDR3 length: 14 amino acids, cysteine to phenylalanine. Only the CDR3 region is kept as DNA, spanning 42 bases read in frame from base 1. V is pared back by 8 bases and J by 0 bases, with 12 bases lying between the germline termini.

TCR-beta CDR3 regions were amplified from genomic DNA with the immunoSEQ hsTCRB Kit using multiplexed V- and J-gene primers. Unique DNA barcodes were added in a second PCR, and the samples were pooled together with one negative control and one positive control. The pooled TCR-beta libraries were sequenced using a 150-cycle paired-end protocol on an Illumina MiSeq. For the original study's pipeline: Raw sequencing data were processed by Adaptive Biotechnologies into a report containing normalized, annotated TCR-beta repertoires. T-cell density was calculated by normalizing TCR-beta templates to usable DNA, with usable DNA estimated through amplification of housekeeping genes. Clonality was defined as 1 minus Pielou's evenness, while richness was a count of unique rearrangements. The table comes from immuneACCESS by way of TCRdb, which keeps in-frame sequences with V and J called. Part of the clones is missing from these tables; in studies checked, under half for an unresolved V gene and the rest for unknown reasons. V and J calls and clone size are as listed in that table; D and trimming were resolved from the DNA. Across this sample there are 2,500 to 3,000 clones, with around 82% seen only once. The ten largest account for 10% to 13% of the sample.

This clone was detected only once. Its cognate antigen has yet to be identified. There are no base qualities to consult, and no much larger clone falls within one base. Sequencing was done on a sample of normal tissue next to the tumor. The rearranged chain carries TRBV2 and TRBJ2-3; the D gene could be TRBD1 or TRBD2, each one agreeing over 5 bases. The clonotype comes from a man between 65 and 85 years old with small cell lung cancer. The encoded CDR3 is CASQGTTSTDTQYF. The DNA reads as follows: TGTGCCAGCCAAGGGACCACGAGCACAGATACGCAGTATTTT.